A selection of T cell receptor beta chains follows, all from one sample in a study of persistence of HIV-infected CD4 T cells. These receptors have no identified antigens. Profiling relied on immunoSEQ multiplex PCR, and the TCRdb table lists in-frame clones only, not all of them. The sample holds around 47,000 clones, roughly 90% seen once. Sequencing used CD4+ T cells sorted from PBMCs after roughly 18-hour stimulation, obtained from a patient who received antiretroviral therapy. All receptors come from an adult man with HIV who was CMV-seropositive. CDR3s include the opening cysteine and the closing phenylalanine or tryptophan. The order of the fields is D gene, V gene, CDR3 length, J gene, CDR3 protein, CDR3 DNA. A D gene is named only where the DNA matches it firmly.

d_call: TRBD1; v_call: TRBV9; cdr3_length: 15; j_call: TRBJ1-1; cdr3_aa: CASSVVTGGGTEAFF; cdr3_nt: TGTGCCAGCAGCGTAGTAACAGGGGGGGGCACTGAAGCTTTCTTT
d_call: .; v_call: TRBV7-9; cdr3_length: 13; j_call: TRBJ1-5; cdr3_aa: CASSSEVGQPQHF; cdr3_nt: TGTGCCAGCAGCTCCGAGGTGGGCCAGCCCCAGCATTTT
d_call: .; v_call: TRBV10-3; cdr3_length: 12; j_call: TRBJ2-7; cdr3_aa: CAISREGYEQYF; cdr3_nt: TGTGCCATCAGCAGGGAAGGCTACGAGCAGTACTTC
d_call: TRBD1; v_call: TRBV5-6; cdr3_length: 13; j_call: TRBJ2-7; cdr3_aa: CASKTGGGYEQYF; cdr3_nt: TGTGCCAGCAAGACAGGGGGTGGGTACGAGCAGTACTTC
d_call: TRBD1; v_call: TRBV7-3; cdr3_length: 20; j_call: TRBJ2-3; cdr3_aa: CASSSPSGTGSRAITDTQYF; cdr3_nt: TGTGCCAGCAGCTCCCCATCCGGGACAGGGTCCCGGGCGATCACAGATACGCAGTATTTT
d_call: TRBD1; v_call: TRBV3-1/TRBV3-2; cdr3_length: 14; j_call: TRBJ1-2; cdr3_aa: CASSQGLQGNGYTF; cdr3_nt: TGTGCCAGCAGCCAAGGCCTACAGGGGAATGGCTACACCTTC
d_call: .; v_call: TRBV19; cdr3_length: 14; j_call: TRBJ1-2; cdr3_aa: CASSIGRSSYGYTF; cdr3_nt: TGTGCCAGTAGTATAGGGAGGTCCTCCTATGGCTACACCTTC
d_call: .; v_call: TRBV18; cdr3_length: 15; j_call: TRBJ2-3; cdr3_aa: CASSPGSGLTDTQYF; cdr3_nt: TGTGCCAGCTCACCAGGGTCAGGCCTCACAGATACGCAGTATTTT
d_call: .; v_call: TRBV9; cdr3_length: 16; j_call: TRBJ1-2; cdr3_aa: CASSVQIEQSGVGYTF; cdr3_nt: TGTGCCAGCAGCGTCCAGATAGAACAGTCGGGGGTCGGCTACACCTTC
d_call: TRBD1; v_call: TRBV7-9; cdr3_length: 17; j_call: TRBJ2-2; cdr3_aa: CASSPRMGQSNTGELFF; cdr3_nt: TGTGCCAGCAGCCCCAGGATGGGACAGTCGAACACCGGGGAGCTGTTTTTT